This TCR beta chain was captured in a study of radiation and T cells in renal cell carcinoma. Libraries were prepared by immunoSEQ multiplex PCR; TCRdb keeps only in-frame clonotypes and omits some of them. There are 75,000 to 95,000 clones in the sample; about 82% occur only once, and approximately 8.8% lies in the top ten. Per the germline V gene, CDR1 is MNHEY and CDR2 is SMNVEV (reference sequence). This CDR3 has 15 residues. Trimming shortened V by 5 bases and J by 2 bases, and 16 bases separated the two germline ends. Time point given: blood 4 weeks post-SBRT, at nephrectomy. Treatment denoted: 15 Gy SBRT to primary tumor, nephrectomy 4 weeks later. A remark on this clone: Its antigen is undetermined.

Study observations and caveats: From baseline, blood top tumor clonotypes peaked at 2 weeks post-radiation. Baseline intratumoral clonotype presence is unknown without pretreatment biopsies.

The material was blood, obtained from a patient whose treatment included radiotherapy and nephrectomy. The V and J genes are TRBV27 and TRBJ2-7; D gene ambiguous. The clonotype comes from a man aged 50 to 60 with renal cell carcinoma. The CDR3 bases are TGTGCCAGCAGTAGGAGTCCAGCGCGGACCTACGAGCAGTACTTC. This gives the protein CASSRSPARTYEQYF.